This T cell receptor (beta chain) was documented in a study of CD8+ T cells in alopecia areata. The study's findings and limits: With just one nonresponder, it is still uncertain whether baseline CD8+ expansion relates to response. While patients received tofacitinib, many expanded lesional clones remained present in scalp and blood.

The ends were cut back, 4 bases at V and 5 bases at J, with 24 bases in the middle. Germline V gene data show CDR1 as ENHRY and CDR2 as SYGVKD. The CDR3 contains 18 residues. Sample treatment: oral pan-JAK inhibitor, 5-10 mg twice daily. Isolation of CD4+ and CD8+ T cells from PBMCs was achieved by sorting. It was cDNA, reverse transcribed from extracted RNA, that served as the sequencing template. Generated by immunoSEQ multiplex PCR, the TCRdb table keeps only in-frame clones and is missing some. The repertoire holds 190,000 or so clones, roughly 61% seen once, with roughly 12% in the top ten. Concerning this clone itself: Its antigen is unknown.

The gene calls are TRBV10-3 and TRBJ2-1; D is unclear. This clonotype was sampled from a human donor with alopecia areata. The source material was CD8+ T cells sorted from blood, sampled at week 24, from a patient treated with tofacitinib. This CDR3 reads CAISGSPSVLMVHNEQFF. In nucleotides, the CDR3 is TGTGCCATCAGTGGTAGCCCTTCGGTCCTCATGGTTCACAATGAGCAGTTCTTC.